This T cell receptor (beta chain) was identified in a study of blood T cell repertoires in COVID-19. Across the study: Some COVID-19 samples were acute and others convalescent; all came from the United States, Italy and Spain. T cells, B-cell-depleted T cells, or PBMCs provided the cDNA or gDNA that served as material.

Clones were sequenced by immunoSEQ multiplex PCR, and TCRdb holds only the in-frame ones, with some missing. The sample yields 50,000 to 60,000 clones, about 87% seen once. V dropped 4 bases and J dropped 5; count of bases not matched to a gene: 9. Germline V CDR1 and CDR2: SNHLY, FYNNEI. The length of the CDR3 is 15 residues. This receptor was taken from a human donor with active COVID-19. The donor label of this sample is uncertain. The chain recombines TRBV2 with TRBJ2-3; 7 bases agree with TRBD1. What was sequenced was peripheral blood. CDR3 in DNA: TGTGCCAGCAGTGCTAGGGGGCTGGTTGGAGATACGCAGTATTTT. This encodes CASSARGLVGDTQYF.